These T cell receptor beta chains were read from a single sample in a study of T cell responses to AZD1222 COVID-19 vaccine. Only in-frame clones appear in the TCRdb table, and some are missing; sequencing was by immunoSEQ multiplex PCR. The table lists roughly 150,000 clones, around 92% of them singletons. Sequences were derived from peripheral blood, sampled on day 0 of AZD1222 vaccination. The receptors shown here come from an adult in good health. The CDR3 runs from the conserved cysteine through the conserved F or W. The D gene is left open where the match is weak.

D gene: TRBD2; V gene: TRBV6-5; J gene: TRBJ2-1; CDR3 protein: CASSYTGTSGSDEQFF
D gene: NA; V gene: TRBV6-2/TRBV6-3; J gene: TRBJ1-2; CDR3 protein: CASSYGPDTIENGYTF
D gene: NA; V gene: TRBV15; J gene: TRBJ1-2; CDR3 protein: CATSRGAGARGYGYTF
D gene: NA; V gene: TRBV14; J gene: TRBJ1-1; CDR3 protein: CASSQDLWTGHSGAFF
D gene: TRBD2; V gene: TRBV29-1; J gene: TRBJ2-3; CDR3 protein: CSVDNSGRARTDTQYF
D gene: TRBD1; V gene: TRBV4-1; J gene: TRBJ1-5; CDR3 protein: CASSQGGQGPLYQPQHF
D gene: NA; V gene: TRBV11-2; J gene: TRBJ2-7; CDR3 protein: CASSPAGEQYF
D gene: NA; V gene: TRBV6-5; J gene: TRBJ1-3; CDR3 protein: CASSYSVGSGNTIYF
D gene: NA; V gene: TRBV6-2/TRBV6-3; J gene: TRBJ1-5; CDR3 protein: CASSYILGSQPQHF
D gene: NA; V gene: TRBV5-6; J gene: TRBJ1-5; CDR3 protein: CASSLRQGLYSNQPQHF
D gene: NA; V gene: TRBV2; J gene: TRBJ2-1; CDR3 protein: CASSEAGQVYNEQFF
D gene: NA; V gene: TRBV18; J gene: TRBJ2-3; CDR3 protein: CASSPYSVSDTQYF
D gene: TRBD2; V gene: TRBV2; J gene: TRBJ2-7; CDR3 protein: CASRPSAGAHYEQYF
D gene: NA; V gene: TRBV29-1; J gene: TRBJ1-1; CDR3 protein: CSVQGWVTEAFF
D gene: NA; V gene: TRBV5-1; J gene: TRBJ2-5; CDR3 protein: CASSSSGAGQETQYF
D gene: NA; V gene: TRBV19; J gene: TRBJ1-1; CDR3 protein: CASSIESRTDTEAFF
D gene: NA; V gene: TRBV28; J gene: TRBJ1-1; CDR3 protein: CASSLTGPWVAFF
D gene: NA; V gene: TRBV5-5; J gene: TRBJ2-2; CDR3 protein: CASSLSPLGRANTGELFF
D gene: NA; V gene: TRBV6-5; J gene: TRBJ1-5; CDR3 protein: CASSYTRTEPQHF
D gene: TRBD1; V gene: TRBV6-2/TRBV6-3; J gene: TRBJ1-1; CDR3 protein: CASSYSDRGANTEAFF
D gene: NA; V gene: TRBV4-1; J gene: TRBJ1-4; CDR3 protein: CASSPIGYSGEKLFF
D gene: TRBD1; V gene: TRBV29-1; J gene: TRBJ2-3; CDR3 protein: CSTFEDPPTGADTQYF
D gene: TRBD2; V gene: TRBV24-1; J gene: TRBJ2-7; CDR3 protein: CATSSPGGDEQYF
D gene: TRBD1; V gene: TRBV6-5; J gene: TRBJ2-7; CDR3 protein: CASSYEHRGQFYEQYF
D gene: NA; V gene: TRBV6-5; J gene: TRBJ1-1; CDR3 protein: CASIPERGEAFF
D gene: NA; V gene: TRBV5-6; J gene: TRBJ2-7; CDR3 protein: CASSLGQYF
D gene: TRBD1; V gene: TRBV15; J gene: TRBJ2-5; CDR3 protein: CATSRVFGTVQETQYF
D gene: NA; V gene: TRBV19; J gene: TRBJ1-3; CDR3 protein: CASSGSSGNTIYF
D gene: TRBD1; V gene: TRBV15; J gene: TRBJ1-5; CDR3 protein: CATSPRTGAGNQPQHF
D gene: NA; V gene: TRBV28; J gene: TRBJ1-2; CDR3 protein: CASSLGVSGYTF
D gene: NA; V gene: TRBV27; J gene: TRBJ1-2; CDR3 protein: CASSLYGGRVGGYTF
D gene: NA; V gene: TRBV4-2; J gene: TRBJ2-1; CDR3 protein: CASSQKAGTLANNEQFF
D gene: TRBD2; V gene: TRBV7-2; J gene: TRBJ2-5; CDR3 protein: CASSLGRGETQYF
D gene: TRBD1; V gene: TRBV12-3/TRBV12-4; J gene: TRBJ1-2; CDR3 protein: CASRPDRVYGYTF
D gene: NA; V gene: TRBV6-5; J gene: TRBJ2-7; CDR3 protein: CASSPRTYEQYF
D gene: NA; V gene: TRBV27; J gene: TRBJ2-3; CDR3 protein: CASSLSWGGGADTQYF
D gene: TRBD1; V gene: TRBV2; J gene: TRBJ1-2; CDR3 protein: CASSTQGQGASGYTF
D gene: NA; V gene: TRBV18; J gene: TRBJ2-5; CDR3 protein: CASSPVTTGVEGKETQYF
D gene: NA; V gene: TRBV10-1; J gene: TRBJ2-7; CDR3 protein: CASRPGMGSYEQYF
D gene: NA; V gene: TRBV7-9; J gene: TRBJ1-1; CDR3 protein: CASSSQGIEAFF
D gene: TRBD1; V gene: TRBV6-2/TRBV6-3; J gene: TRBJ1-5; CDR3 protein: CASSYTTGDYSNQPQHF
D gene: TRBD1; V gene: TRBV6-1; J gene: TRBJ1-5; CDR3 protein: CASSDDTGGNQPQHF
D gene: TRBD2; V gene: TRBV30; J gene: TRBJ2-1; CDR3 protein: CAWTRRRGGYNEQFF
D gene: NA; V gene: TRBV28; J gene: TRBJ1-2; CDR3 protein: CASSLKQGLRSYGYTF
D gene: TRBD1; V gene: TRBV24-1; J gene: TRBJ1-2; CDR3 protein: CATRSNRGFYGYTF
D gene: NA; V gene: TRBV11-2; J gene: TRBJ1-2; CDR3 protein: CASSPYRGDYGYTF
D gene: NA; V gene: TRBV28; J gene: TRBJ2-7; CDR3 protein: CASSFSQGTYEQYF
D gene: NA; V gene: TRBV12-3/TRBV12-4; J gene: TRBJ1-1; CDR3 protein: CASSFGLTEAFF